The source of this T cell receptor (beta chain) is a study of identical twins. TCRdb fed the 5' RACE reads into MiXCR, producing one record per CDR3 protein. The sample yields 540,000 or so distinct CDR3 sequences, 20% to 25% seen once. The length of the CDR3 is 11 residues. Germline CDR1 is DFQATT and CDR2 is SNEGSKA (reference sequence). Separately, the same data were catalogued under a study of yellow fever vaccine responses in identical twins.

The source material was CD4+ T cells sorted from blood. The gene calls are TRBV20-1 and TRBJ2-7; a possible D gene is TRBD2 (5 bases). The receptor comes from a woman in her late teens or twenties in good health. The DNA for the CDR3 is TGCCGCCGCGGCGACTACTACGAGCAGTACTTC. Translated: CRRGDYYEQYF.